The clone carrying this TCR beta chain has at least ten counts. This sample stems from a study of identical twins. After template switching added a universal primer site, the resulting cDNA carried unique molecular identifiers. TCRdb passed the 5' RACE reads through MiXCR, listing each CDR3 protein once. The table shows roughly 1,500,000 distinct CDR3 sequences, with 32% occurring only once. The J segment lost 8 bases and the V segment lost 6 bases, leaving 16 bases of the junction unmatched. Germline CDR1 ENHRY, CDR2 SYGVKD. The CDR3 covers 17 residues. The TCR comes from a newborn girl in good health. The material sequenced was cord blood. The rearrangement uses TRBV10-3 and TRBJ2-3; 11 bases are shared with TRBD2. CDR3 nucleotide sequence: TGTGCCATCAGGACTAGCGGGGCTGCTAGCGGGATCGGTACGCAGTATTTT. Translating it yields CAIRTSGAASGIGTQYF.